The 20 T cell receptor beta chains reported below all come from one sample, sequenced in a study of shared clonotypes between healthy human individuals. Method: immunoSEQ multiplex PCR; TCRdb's copy keeps in-frame clones and lacks some. In the table there are hundreds of thousands of clones, less than 80% of which are singletons. Sequencing was done on a sample of memory CD4+ T cells sorted from blood. As to subset: CD45RA-negative fraction. The receptors here all came from a woman aged 30 to 39 in good health.

The V and J genes are TRBV11-2 and TRBJ2-1; maybe TRBD2 (5 bases). Germline CDR1 and CDR2: SGHAT and FQNNGV. The length of the CDR3 is 13 residues. The V end lost 7 bases, the J end lost 11 bases, and 18 bases lay between the germline ends. CDR3 coding DNA: TGTGCCAGCAACACAGCGGTGGGATTGAAGCAGTTCTTC. Encoded protein: CASNTAVGLKQFF.

The chain combines TRBV5-1 with TRBJ2-7; no clear D. V shed 2 bases and J shed 2 bases, with 8 bases lying between them. CDR1 and CDR2 from the germline V gene are SGHRS and YFSETQ. CDR3 length: 13 residues. CDR3 sequence (DNA): TGCGCCAGCAGCTTAAAGGCAGCCTACGAGCAGTACTTC. It specifies CASSLKAAYEQYF.

This chain connects TRBV28 to TRBJ1-1; D unclear. There are 14 residues in the CDR3. Germline CDR1 is MDHEN and CDR2 is SYDVKM. V lost 7 bases, J lost 0 bases, and 12 bases lay in between. CDR3 residues: CASNPQSLNTEAFF. The CDR3 region has the DNA TGTGCCAGCAACCCACAGAGTTTGAACACTGAAGCTTTCTTT.

The CDR3 is CASSHPGLVELFF. The CDR3 region has the DNA TGTGCCAGCAGCCACCCTGGCCTGGTGGAGCTGTTTTTT. The chain uses TRBV11-2 and TRBJ2-2; D remains ambiguous. Per the germline V gene, CDR1 is SGHAT and CDR2 is FQNNGV. The V gene lost 5 bases and the J gene lost 10 bases, with 14 bases spanning the gap. The CDR3 loop spans 13 amino acids.

The chain joins TRBV5-1 to TRBJ2-1; 9 nucleotides match TRBD2. The CDR3 loop spans 18 amino acids. V shed 2 bases, J shed 7 bases, and the junction held 16 bases outside the gene matches. Per the germline V gene, CDR1 is SGHRS and CDR2 is YFSETQ. The CDR3: CASSLKSSGSTYKNEQFF. In DNA form, the CDR3 reads TGCGCCAGCAGCTTAAAAAGTAGCGGGAGCACCTACAAGAATGAGCAGTTCTTC. Looking up the rest from reference TRBV5-1 and TRBJ2-1 gives the full variable domain: KAGVTQTPRYLIKTRGQQVTLSCSPISGHRSVSWYQQTPGQGLQFLFEYFSETQRNKGNFPGRFSGRQFSNSRSEMNVSTLELGDSALYLCASSLKSSGSTYKNEQFFGPGTRLTVL.

J is TRBJ1-5 and V is TRBV30; 9 nucleotides agree with TRBD1. The CDR3 loop spans 13 amino acids. Germline V gene sequence: CDR1 GTSNPN, CDR2 SVGIG (reference sequence). V shed 3 bases and J 9 bases; nucleotides not matched to a gene: 6. CDR3 bases: TGTGCCTGGAGGGACAGGGGCAGGGGGCCCCAGCATTTT. Translating it yields CAWRDRGRGPQHF.

The chain employs TRBV30 and TRBJ2-5; D gene ambiguous. The length of the CDR3 is 12 residues. Germline CDR1 GTSNPN, CDR2 SVGIG (reference sequence). V dropped 4 bases and J dropped 4 bases, with 10 bases sitting between them. The CDR3 DNA sequence: TGTGCCTGGAAGAACTGGGGAGAGACCCAGTACTTC. Protein sequence: CAWKNWGETQYF.

V gene TRBV7-8 combines with J gene TRBJ2-7, with TRBD1 identical over 8 bases. CDR3 size: 15 residues. Germline V CDR1 and CDR2: SGHVS, FQNEAQ. V was clipped by 1 base and J by 4 bases; unmatched bases: 6. In nucleotides, the CDR3 is TGTGCCAGCAGCTTAGGTAGGACAGGGCGGTACGAGCAGTACTTC. Its protein is CASSLGRTGRYEQYF.

The chain is built from TRBV7-9 and TRBJ2-1, with TRBD2 identical over 9 bases. The CDR3 length is 15 residues. V lost 3 bases, J lost 9 bases, and 9 bases stayed unmatched. Germline CDR1 SEHNR, CDR2 FQNEAQ (reference sequence). The CDR3 region is CASSFPGLASTEQFF. DNA of the CDR3: TGTGCCAGCAGCTTCCCGGGACTAGCTTCCACTGAGCAGTTCTTC.

V gene TRBV19 combines with J gene TRBJ2-1; 14 nucleotides agree with TRBD2. V lost 5 bases and J lost 1; bases outside the gene matches: 10. Germline V gene data show CDR1 as LNHDA and CDR2 as SQIVND (reference sequence). CDR3 length equals 19 residues. Here the CDR3 DNA reads TGTGCCAGTAGTCCCCGAAGACTAGCGGGAGGGCTGTCCTACAATGAGCAGTTCTTC. Its protein is CASSPRRLAGGLSYNEQFF. The full variable domain, in which reference TRBV19 and TRBJ2-1 provide the parts outside the CDR3, is DGGITQSPKYLFRKEGQNVTLSCEQNLNHDAMYWYRQDPGQGLRLIYYSQIVNDFQKGDIAEGYSVSREKKESFPLTVTSAQKNPTAFYLCASSPRRLAGGLSYNEQFFGPGTRLTVL.

The chain uses TRBV6-1 and TRBJ2-1; 11 bases line up with TRBD2. The CDR3 length is 17 residues. Germline lookup yields CDR1 MNHNS and CDR2 SASEGT. The V gene end was trimmed by 3 bases and the J gene end by 2 bases; junction bases not matched to a gene: 6. In DNA form, the CDR3 reads TGTGCCAGCAGTGACCGACCACTAGCGGGAGCCTACAATGAGCAGTTCTTC. As protein: CASSDRPLAGAYNEQFF.

The chain combines TRBV18 with TRBJ1-1; D gene uncertain. The V and J ends lost 3 bases and 1 base respectively, with 18 bases between them. The length of the CDR3 is 17 residues. CDR1 is KGHSH and CDR2 is LQKENI in the germline V gene. The CDR3 bases are TGTGCCAGCTCACCTCACGCGGAGGCTACTTCGAACACTGAAGCTTTCTTT. It is translated as CASSPHAEATSNTEAFF.

This clone was seen a few times. The genes are TRBV27 and TRBJ1-2, with TRBD1 matching 11 bases. CDR3 length equals 14 residues. The trim removed 6 bases at V and 7 bases at J, leaving 7 bases unmatched. Germline CDR1 reads MNHEY; CDR2 reads SMNVEV (reference sequence). The CDR3, as DNA: TGTGCCAGCAGGTCCGGACAGGGGGCCGTTGGCTACACCTTC. Amino acid sequence: CASRSGQGAVGYTF.

The rearrangement links TRBV7-6 to TRBJ2-5; TRBD1 might be the D (5 bases). The CDR3 length is 15 residues. Per the germline V gene, CDR1 is SGHVS and CDR2 is FNYEAQ. V gave up 1 base and J gave up 1 base, with 10 bases separating them. Written as DNA, the CDR3 is TGTGCCAGCAGCTTAGGAGGCAGGGCCCAAGAGACCCAGTACTTC. Residues: CASSLGGRAQETQYF. The whole variable domain, remainder taken from reference TRBV7-6 and TRBJ2-5, is GAGVSQSPRYKVTKRGQDVALRCDPISGHVSLYWYRQALGQGPEFLTYFNYEAQQDKSGLPNDRFSAERPEGSISTLTIQRTEQRDSAMYRCASSLGGRAQETQYFGPGTRLLVL.

The CDR3 region has the DNA TGTGCCAGCAGTTCACCTCGGACTAGCGGGCGCACAGATACGCAGTATTTT. Translation gives CASSSPRTSGRTDTQYF. The chain employs TRBV28 and TRBJ2-3; 11 positions match TRBD2. Germline-derived CDR1 and CDR2 are MDHEN and SYDVKM. The CDR3 spans 17 residues. J was trimmed by 1 base and V by 4 bases; bases with no gene match: 7.

The chain recombines TRBV7-2 with TRBJ2-7, with D possibly matching TRBD2 (6 bases). Germline V gives CDR1 SGHTA, CDR2 FQGNSA. The ends were cut back, 8 bases at V and 1 base at J, with 9 bases in the middle. The CDR3 consists of 12 residues. DNA for the CDR3: TGTGCCAGCGGTCGGGAGTCCTACGAGCAGTACTTC. Amino acid sequence: CASGRESYEQYF.

This rearrangement joins TRBV4-1 to TRBJ1-2, with D unclear. Germline V CDR1 and CDR2: MGHRA, YSYEKL. This CDR3 has 14 residues. Between the trimmed V and J ends, which lost 2 bases and 1 base, there was a span of 8 bases. This CDR3 is CASSQPWINYGYTF. CDR3 DNA: TGCGCCAGCAGCCAACCCTGGATTAACTATGGCTACACCTTC.

The chain employs TRBV18 and TRBJ2-7, with D perhaps matching TRBD2 (6 bases). The CDR3 consists of 13 residues. The V gene lost 6 bases and the J gene lost 7 bases, with 16 bases spanning the gap. In germline, CDR1 is KGHSH, CDR2 LQKENI. CDR3 nucleotides: TGTGCCAGCTCTCAGGTGCTCGCGGGAGAGCAGTACTTC. As protein: CASSQVLAGEQYF.

This clone was recorded a few times. CDR3 protein: CASRDYTYEQYF. The CDR3 DNA follows: TGTGCCAGCAGGGACTATACCTACGAGCAGTACTTC. The chain carries TRBV27 and TRBJ2-7, with D possibly being TRBD2 (6 bases). V was shortened by 6 bases and J by 2 bases, with 8 bases between the two germline ends. The CDR3 extends over 12 amino acids. The V gene's germline CDR1 is MNHEY and CDR2 SMNVEV (reference sequence).

The sample holds a few counts of this clone. At one boundary the junction diverges from the germline segment, which might be a read error. This chain connects TRBV5-1 to TRBJ2-7; TRBD2 matches at 10 bases. CDR1 and CDR2 from the germline V gene are SGHRS and YFSETQ. The CDR3 runs to 12 residues. The CDR3 protein is CASSFPTSGNDF. CDR3 bases: TGCGCCAGCAGCTTCCCTACTAGCGGGAACGACTTC.